The clone carrying this TCR beta chain was detected only a few times. The data belong to a study of T-cell reconstitution after alpha-beta-depleted transplantation in children. Unique molecular identifiers featured in how the TCRbeta library was prepared. TCRdb re-called the PCR reads through MiXCR, storing one row per CDR3 protein. Of 130,000 or so distinct CDR3 sequences in the sample, roughly 9% were seen once. The CDR3 is 14 amino acids. The germline V and J ends were trimmed by 5 bases and 2 bases, with 14 bases remaining between them. Germline V gene data show CDR1 as SGHRS and CDR2 as YFSETQ. The clonotype was recovered from a girl less than two years old who had a stem cell transplant for combined immunodeficiency, so the T cells may come from the graft donor. The sequencing used PBMCs, mostly from graft donor cells, collected 180 days after TCRalphabeta/CD19-depleted stem cell transplant. The chain couples TRBV5-1 to TRBJ2-7; a possible D gene is TRBD1 (6 bases). The CDR3 reads CASSHTGYPYEQYF. The CDR3, as DNA: TGCGCCAGCAGTCACACAGGGTATCCCTACGAGCAGTACTTC.